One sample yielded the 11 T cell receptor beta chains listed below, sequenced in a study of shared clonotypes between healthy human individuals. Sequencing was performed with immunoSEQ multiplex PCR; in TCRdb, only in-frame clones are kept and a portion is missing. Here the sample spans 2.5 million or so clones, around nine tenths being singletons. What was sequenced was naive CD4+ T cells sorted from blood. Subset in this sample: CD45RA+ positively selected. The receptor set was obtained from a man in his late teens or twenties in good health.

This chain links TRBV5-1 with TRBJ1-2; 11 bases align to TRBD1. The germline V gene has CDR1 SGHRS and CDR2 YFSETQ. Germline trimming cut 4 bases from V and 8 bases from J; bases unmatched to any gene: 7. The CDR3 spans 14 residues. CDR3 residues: CASSPGTGGGGYTF. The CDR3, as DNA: TGCGCCAGCAGCCCCGGGACAGGGGGAGGCGGCTACACCTTC.

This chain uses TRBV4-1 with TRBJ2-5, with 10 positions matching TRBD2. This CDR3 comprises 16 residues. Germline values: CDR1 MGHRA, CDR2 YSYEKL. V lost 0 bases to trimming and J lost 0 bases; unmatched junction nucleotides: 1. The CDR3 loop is CASSQDSGGYQETQYF. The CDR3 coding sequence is TGCGCCAGCAGCCAAGATAGCGGGGGGTACCAAGAGACCCAGTACTTC.

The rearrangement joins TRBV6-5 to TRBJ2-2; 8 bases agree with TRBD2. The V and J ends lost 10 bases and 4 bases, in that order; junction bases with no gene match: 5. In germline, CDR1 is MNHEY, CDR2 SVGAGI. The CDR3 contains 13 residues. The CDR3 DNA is TGTGCCACCCGGGGGGGGGCCACCGGGGAGCTGTTTTTT. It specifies CATRGGATGELFF.

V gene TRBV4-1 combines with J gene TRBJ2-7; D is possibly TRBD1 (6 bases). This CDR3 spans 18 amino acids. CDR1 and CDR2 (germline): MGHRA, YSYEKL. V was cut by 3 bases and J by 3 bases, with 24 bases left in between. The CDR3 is CASSQFVQGPTLYYEQYF. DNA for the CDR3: TGCGCCAGCAGCCAGTTTGTACAGGGCCCAACCCTCTACTACGAGCAGTACTTC.

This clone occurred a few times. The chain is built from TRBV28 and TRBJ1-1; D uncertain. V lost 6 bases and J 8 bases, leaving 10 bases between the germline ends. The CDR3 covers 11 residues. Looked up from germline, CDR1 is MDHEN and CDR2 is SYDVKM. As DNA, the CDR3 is TGTGCCAGCAGGTCTGTGACCGAAGCTTTCTTT. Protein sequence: CASRSVTEAFF.

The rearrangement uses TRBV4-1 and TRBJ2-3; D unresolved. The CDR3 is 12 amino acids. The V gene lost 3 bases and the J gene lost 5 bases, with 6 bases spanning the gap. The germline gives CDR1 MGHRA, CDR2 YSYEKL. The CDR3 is CASSHVVDTQYF. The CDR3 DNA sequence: TGCGCCAGCAGCCACGTGGTAGATACGCAGTATTTT.

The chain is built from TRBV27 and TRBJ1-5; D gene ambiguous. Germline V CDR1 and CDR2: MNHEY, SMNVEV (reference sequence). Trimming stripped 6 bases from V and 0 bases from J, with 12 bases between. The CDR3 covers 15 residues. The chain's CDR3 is CASRDGQNSNQPQHF. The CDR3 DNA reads TGTGCCAGCAGAGATGGGCAGAATAGCAATCAGCCCCAGCATTTT.

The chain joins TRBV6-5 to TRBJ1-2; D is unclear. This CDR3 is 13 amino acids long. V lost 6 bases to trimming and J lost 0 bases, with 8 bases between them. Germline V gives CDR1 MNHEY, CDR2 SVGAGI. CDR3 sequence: CASRPLANYGYTF. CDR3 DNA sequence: TGTGCCAGCAGGCCCCTAGCTAACTATGGCTACACCTTC.

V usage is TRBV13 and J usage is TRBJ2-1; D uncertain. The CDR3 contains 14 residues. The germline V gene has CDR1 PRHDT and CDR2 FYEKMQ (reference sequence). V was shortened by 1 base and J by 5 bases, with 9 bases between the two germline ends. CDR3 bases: TGTGCCAGCAGCTTAGTGGGCAGTAACAATGAGCAGTTCTTC. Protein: CASSLVGSNNEQFF.

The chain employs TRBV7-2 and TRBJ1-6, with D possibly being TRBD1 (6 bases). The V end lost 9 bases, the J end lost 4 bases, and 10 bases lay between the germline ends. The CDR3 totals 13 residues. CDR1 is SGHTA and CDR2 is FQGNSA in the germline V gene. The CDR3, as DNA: TGTGCCAGACCCGGGACATATAATTCACCCCTCCACTTT. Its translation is CARPGTYNSPLHF. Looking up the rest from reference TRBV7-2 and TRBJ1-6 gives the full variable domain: GAGVSQSPSNKVTEKGKDVELRCDPISGHTALYWYRQSLGQGLEFLIYFQGNSAPDKSGLPSDRFSAERTGGSVSTLTIQRTQQEDSAVYLCARPGTYNSPLHFGNGTRLTVT.

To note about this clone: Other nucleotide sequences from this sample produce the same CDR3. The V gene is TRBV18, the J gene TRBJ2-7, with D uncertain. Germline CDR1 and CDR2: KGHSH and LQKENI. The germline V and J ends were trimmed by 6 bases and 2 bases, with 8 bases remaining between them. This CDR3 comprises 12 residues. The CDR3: CASSPQTYEQYF. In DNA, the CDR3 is TGTGCCAGCTCGCCTCAGACCTACGAGCAGTACTTC.